This T cell receptor (beta chain) was profiled in a study of blood T cell repertoires in COVID-19. Study details: There were acute and convalescent COVID-19 samples, and they came from the United States, Italy and Spain. Sources were T cells, B-cell-depleted T cells, or PBMCs; the material itself was cDNA or gDNA.

The assay was immunoSEQ multiplex PCR, and TCRdb's table has in-frame clones only and misses some. The sample carries 150,000 to 200,000 clones, approximately 80% recorded once. Germline V gene sequence: CDR1 SNHLY, CDR2 FYNNEI. The CDR3 sequence is 14 residues long. V dropped 6 bases and J dropped 5 bases, with 16 bases sitting between them. This sequence was found in a man between 60 and 75 years old with acute or convalescent COVID-19. This chain joins TRBV2 and TRBJ1-1; a weak D match, TRBD1 (6 bases). Sequencing used peripheral blood. The chain's CDR3 is CASRYYREETEAFF. CDR3 coding DNA: TGTGCCAGCAGATATTACAGGGAAGAAACTGAAGCTTTCTTT.